The 23 T cell receptor beta chains below all came from one sample that was sequenced in a study of T cells in Graves' hyperthyroidism and ophthalmopathy. RNA transcripts were the template for amplifying TCR beta CDR3 regions. First-round RT-PCR with HTBI primers amplified the TCR CDR3 region. TCRdb itself ran the multiplex PCR reads through MiXCR, one entry per CDR3 protein. This table holds about 200,000 distinct CDR3 sequences, about a sixth found once. The specimen was blood. The origin of the receptors is a woman in her forties or fifties with Graves' hyperthyroidism.

This rearrangement joins TRBV7-2 to TRBJ2-6; no clear D gene. The CDR3 length is 16 residues. Germline V gives CDR1 SGHTA, CDR2 FQGNSA. V lost 5 bases to trimming and J lost 0 bases, with 11 bases between them. The CDR3 loop reads CASSQTLPSGANVLTF. The CDR3 DNA sequence: TGTGCCAGCAGCCAAACCCTCCCCTCTGGGGCCAACGTCCTGACTTTC. Using reference TRBV7-2 and TRBJ2-6 for the parts outside the CDR3, the full variable domain is GAGVSQSPSNKVTEKGKDVELRCDPISGHTALYWYRQSLGQGLEFLIYFQGNSAPDKSGLPSDRFSAERTGGSVSTLTIQRTQQEDSAVYLCASSQTLPSGANVLTFGAGSRLTVL.

Notes on this clonotype: This could be a read error, since a much larger clone is one nucleotide away. The genes are TRBV20-1 and TRBJ2-3, with D possibly being TRBD2 (6 bases). CDR3 length equals 16 residues. CDR1 is DFQATT and CDR2 is SNEGSKA in the germline V gene (reference sequence). CDR3 nucleotides: TGCAGTGCTAGTTCCGTAGCGGCATCTAGCACAAATACGCAGTATTTT. Protein sequence: CSASSVAASSTNTQYF.

This clonotype has a count of ten or more. This sequence joins TRBV12-3 or TRBV12-4 and TRBJ1-2, with TRBD1 identical over 8 bases. The V and J ends lost 5 bases and 0 bases, in that order; junction bases with no gene match: 5. The CDR3 consists of 15 residues. The CDR3 coding sequence is TGTGCCAGCAGTGCCGGGACAGGCCCTAACTATGGCTACACCTTC. Its protein product is CASSAGTGPNYGYTF.

This clonotype was counted many times. The V call is TRBV5-1, the J call TRBJ2-1, with 10 bases identical to TRBD1. CDR1 and CDR2 (germline): SGHRS, YFSETQ. Trimming took 1 base from V and 6 from J; bases not matched to a gene: 13. The CDR3 has 18 amino acids. The CDR3 is CASSLFPTGTGEGNEQFF. CDR3 nucleotide sequence: TGCGCCAGCAGCTTGTTTCCGACGGGGACAGGGGAGGGCAATGAGCAGTTCTTC. Variable domain in full (rest from reference TRBV5-1 and TRBJ2-1): KAGVTQTPRYLIKTRGQQVTLSCSPISGHRSVSWYQQTPGQGLQFLFEYFSETQRNKGNFPGRFSGRQFSNSRSEMNVSTLELGDSALYLCASSLFPTGTGEGNEQFFGPGTRLTVL.

In this sample, this clonotype turned up many times. This CDR3 is CASSFDSRNEKLFF. For the CDR3, the DNA is TGTGCCAGCAGTTTCGACAGTCGTAATGAAAAACTGTTTTTT. This chain joins TRBV27 and TRBJ1-4, with D tentatively TRBD1 (5 bases). The V end was cut by 3 bases, the J end by 4 bases, with 9 bases between. The CDR3 is 14 residues long. In germline, CDR1 is MNHEY, CDR2 SMNVEV (reference sequence).

The genes are TRBV4-1 and TRBJ1-2; no clear D gene. Trimming took 1 base from V and 2 from J, leaving 20 bases between them. Germline CDR1 reads MGHRA; CDR2 reads YSYEKL. The CDR3 is made up of 18 amino acids. CDR3 coding DNA: TGCGCCAGCAGCCAAGGATCGGACGTATCGGTCCGGAACTATGGCTACACCTTC. Translating it yields CASSQGSDVSVRNYGYTF.

The table lists this clonotype with a few counts. The J gene is TRBJ1-4, the V gene TRBV29-1; D ambiguous. Between the trimmed V and J ends, which lost 3 bases and 5 bases, there was a span of 4 bases. CDR1 is SQVTM, CDR2 ANQGSEA, per germline. The CDR3 is made up of 11 amino acids. This CDR3 is CSVERNEKLFF. Here the CDR3 DNA reads TGCAGCGTTGAGAGGAATGAAAAACTGTTTTTT.

A single count supports this clonotype. The chain has TRBV18 and TRBJ1-3; no firm D call. CDR1 is KGHSH, CDR2 LQKENI, per germline. Between the trimmed V and J ends, which lost 3 bases and 1 base, there was a span of 7 bases. The CDR3 spans 14 residues. CDR3 in amino acids: CASSPVTSGNTIYF. The CDR3 bases are TGTGCCAGCTCACCGGTAACATCTGGAAACACCATATATTTT.

This clonotype was seen repeatedly, ten times or more. The chain couples TRBV3-1 to TRBJ1-1; D might be TRBD1 (5 bases). Trimming cost V 3 bases and J 6 bases, with 11 bases left between them. The germline gives CDR1 LGHDT, CDR2 YNNKEL (reference sequence). The CDR3 runs 13 residues. The CDR3: CASSHGRGAEAFF. The CDR3 bases are TGTGCCAGCAGCCACGGACGGGGGGCTGAAGCTTTCTTT. Based on the CDR3 plus reference TRBV3-1 and TRBJ1-1, the full variable domain is DTAVSQTPKYLVTQMGNDKSIKCEQNLGHDTMYWYKQDSKKFLKIMFSYNNKELIINETVPNRFSPKSPDKAHLNLHINSLELGDSAVYFCASSHGRGAEAFFGQGTRLTVV.

This clonotype has a handful of counts. This sequence joins TRBV7-9 and TRBJ2-1; D is undetermined. This CDR3 contains 13 residues. Trimming removed 6 bases from V and 6 bases from J, with 12 bases in between. Germline-derived CDR1 and CDR2 are SEHNR and FQNEAQ (reference sequence). This CDR3 reads CASREYVGNEQFF. CDR3 sequence (DNA): TGTGCCAGCAGAGAATACGTCGGCAATGAGCAGTTCTTC.

This rearrangement joins TRBV5-4 to TRBJ2-3, with 7 positions matching TRBD1. The V segment lost 7 bases and the J segment 8 bases; nucleotides outside the gene matches: 13. This CDR3 comprises 14 residues. The germline V gene encodes CDR1 SGHNT and CDR2 YYREEE (reference sequence). The CDR3 region has the DNA TGTGCCAGCTCGAGACAGGGTTCCTCGGGTACGCAGTATTTT. Translation: CASSRQGSSGTQYF.

This clonotype was seen ten or more times. The chain employs TRBV2 and TRBJ2-3, with TRBD2 matching over 11 bases. The V and J ends lost 6 bases and 0 bases, in that order; junction bases with no gene match: 5. The CDR3 consists of 16 residues. Germline loops: CDR1 SNHLY, CDR2 FYNNEI. CDR3 sequence: CASRETSGASTDTQYF. The DNA of the CDR3 is TGTGCCAGCAGAGAGACTAGCGGGGCTAGCACAGATACGCAGTATTTT.

As for this clonotype: A much larger clonotype is one base distant, so this may be a read error. In DNA form, the CDR3 reads TGCAGTGCTAGAGATCCTGCGGGGCTGGGTGGCTACACCTTC. Translation: CSARDPAGLGGYTF. The rearrangement uses TRBV20-1 and TRBJ1-2, with TRBD1 as a possible D gene (5 bases). Germline CDR1 and CDR2: DFQATT and SNEGSKA (reference sequence). The CDR3 loop spans 14 amino acids. V lost 0 bases and J lost 7, with 15 bases in between.

The chain couples TRBV20-1 to TRBJ2-5; D possibly corresponds to TRBD1 (5 bases). Germline CDR1 DFQATT, CDR2 SNEGSKA (reference sequence). The CDR3 is 13 amino acids. V shed 2 bases and J shed 5 bases, with 12 bases lying between them. Here the CDR3 DNA reads TGCAGTGCTAGACTGGGGCCACGGGAGACCCAGTACTTC. It codes for CSARLGPRETQYF.

This clonotype has at least ten counts. In nucleotides, the CDR3 is TGTGCCAGCAGCTTCATTGACTACGAGCAGTACTTC. Translation gives CASSFIDYEQYF. The V call is TRBV11-2, the J call TRBJ2-7, with no clear D. Germline V gives CDR1 SGHAT, CDR2 FQNNGV. The CDR3 is 12 amino acids. The V end was cut by 3 bases, the J end by 3 bases, with 6 bases between.

The chain carries TRBV20-1 and TRBJ1-6; tentative D call: TRBD1 (5 bases). This CDR3 has 15 residues. CDR1 and CDR2 (germline): DFQATT, SNEGSKA (reference sequence). Trimming took off 5 bases at V and 2 bases at J, with 13 bases between the two ends. The CDR3 region is CSADERGPYNSPLHF. The CDR3 nucleotides read TGCAGTGCTGACGAACGGGGACCCTATAATTCACCCCTCCACTTT.

The V call is TRBV9, the J call TRBJ2-6; possibly TRBD1 for D (5 bases). CDR3 length equals 16 residues. Trimming shortened V by 4 bases and J by 0 bases, and 11 bases separated the two germline ends. From germline, CDR1 is SGDLS and CDR2 YYNGEE. CDR3 sequence: CASSPTGTSGANVLTF. The DNA of the CDR3 is TGTGCCAGCAGCCCCACAGGTACCTCTGGGGCCAACGTCCTGACTTTC.

This clonotype was detected many times. The chain has TRBV11-3 and TRBJ2-1; no clear D. CDR3 length: 14 residues. Germline CDR1 is SGHNT and CDR2 is YENEEA. Trimming took off 1 base at V and 6 bases at J, with 10 bases between the two ends. The DNA for the CDR3 is TGTGCCAGCAGCTTAGTCCGGACCGTCAATGAGCAGTTCTTC. It translates to CASSLVRTVNEQFF.

This clonotype was counted at least ten times. This sequence joins TRBV5-1 and TRBJ1-1, with unresolved D. Trimming took off 0 bases at V and 0 bases at J, with 12 bases between the two ends. Germline V lookup: CDR1 SGHRS, CDR2 YFSETQ. This CDR3 comprises 16 residues. The CDR3 spells CASSLGQIGMNTEAFF. The CDR3 DNA sequence: TGCGCCAGCAGCTTGGGCCAGATCGGGATGAACACTGAAGCTTTCTTT.

This clonotype was seen at least ten times. The chain is built from TRBV6-5 and TRBJ2-3, with D unclear. The CDR3 consists of 13 residues. Trimming took off 2 bases at V and 1 base at J, with 4 bases between the two ends. CDR1 and CDR2 (germline): MNHEY, SVGAGI. CDR3 amino acids: CASSYRRTDTQYF. The CDR3 nucleotides read TGTGCCAGCAGTTACCGGCGCACAGATACGCAGTATTTT.

The chain is built from TRBV9 and TRBJ1-2, with TRBD1 matching over 7 bases. Germline V gene sequence: CDR1 SGDLS, CDR2 YYNGEE. The CDR3 runs to 18 residues. The trim removed 0 bases at V and 4 bases at J, leaving 15 bases unmatched. The CDR3, as DNA: TGTGCCAGCAGCGTAGACCCCCGAGGTACAGGGGCAGGCTATGGCTACACCTTC. Residues: CASSVDPRGTGAGYGYTF.

The sample holds a few counts of this clonotype. The J gene is TRBJ2-1, the V gene TRBV6-2 or TRBV6-3; 9 nucleotides align to TRBD2. The CDR3 loop spans 19 amino acids. From germline, CDR1 is MNHEY and CDR2 SVGEGT. Germline trimming cut 6 bases from V and 5 bases from J; bases unmatched to any gene: 20. The CDR3: CASRTTQGSGSFNNNEQFF. The CDR3 DNA follows: TGTGCCAGCAGAACGACTCAGGGTAGCGGGAGTTTTAACAACAATGAGCAGTTCTTC.

The sample holds a few counts of this clonotype. The chain is built from TRBV12-3 or TRBV12-4 and TRBJ1-2; D is unresolved. Trimming left V 7 bases short and J 4 bases short, with 16 bases between. The CDR3 covers 14 residues. CDR3 sequence: CASTLAGSTYGYTF. The CDR3 DNA sequence: TGTGCCAGCACCCTCGCCGGGAGCACCTATGGCTACACCTTC.